A single sample is the source of the 19 T cell receptor beta chains below, sequenced in a study of spatial heterogeneity in lung cancer. These receptors have no known antigen. Notes on the study in general: Tumor mutation count correlated with how many alpha and beta TCRs expanded intratumorally.

One entry per CDR3 protein, called by TCRdb with MiXCR from the 5' RACE reads. The table lists approximately 5,500 distinct CDR3 sequences, roughly 16% of them singletons, with about 10% in the top ten. As for time point: sample taken at primary tumor resection. The sequences come from lung tumor tissue, collected at surgery. These receptors came from a male donor with early-stage non-small cell lung cancer.

In its sample, this clonotype is medium-sized. This beta chain lies outside the target of a library built for alpha chains; its clone size means little. J is TRBJ1-3 and V is TRBV29-1; TRBD1 matches 9 bases. Per germline, CDR1 SQVTM and CDR2 ANQGSEA. The J segment lost 9 bases and the V segment lost 5 bases, leaving 8 bases of the junction unmatched. The CDR3 contains 13 residues. CDR3 region: CSVTQGAGGTIYF. The CDR3 DNA follows: TGCAGCGTTACACAGGGGGCAGGCGGCACCATATATTTT.

Within the sample, this clonotype is medium-sized. Because the library targeted alpha chains, this beta chain is an off-target read whose size means little. This chain joins TRBV28 and TRBJ2-5, with TRBD1 matching over 7 bases. CDR3 size: 17 residues. V lost 5 bases to trimming and J lost 2 bases; unmatched junction nucleotides: 14. From germline, CDR1 is MDHEN and CDR2 SYDVKM. The CDR3 spells CASSPTRDSTAQETQYF. The CDR3 DNA is TGTGCCAGCAGTCCAACCCGGGACAGTACCGCACAAGAGACCCAGTACTTC.

This clonotype is medium-sized within its sample. This beta chain was picked up by a library intended for alpha chains and is off target, so its count carries little meaning. The CDR3: CASSLAGDGANVLTF. CDR3 DNA sequence: TGCGCCAGCAGCTTGGCAGGGGACGGGGCCAACGTCCTGACTTTC. V gene TRBV5-1 combines with J gene TRBJ2-6, with D possibly TRBD1 on 6 matching bases. Germline V lookup: CDR1 SGHRS, CDR2 YFSETQ. CDR3 size: 15 residues. Deletions cut 0 bases from V and 4 bases from J, with 8 bases between.

By share, this clonotype ranks as medium-sized (0.01 to 0.1%). At one end the junction does not follow the germline gene, possibly because of a read error. In a library made to pick up alpha chains, this beta chain is a stray read with a size that means little. The rearrangement joins TRBV19 to TRBJ2-1, with 8 bases matching TRBD2. Germline V lookup: CDR1 LNHDA, CDR2 SQIVND (reference sequence). There are 15 residues in the CDR3. The CDR3 here is CASRIAGLSYNEQFF. CDR3 in DNA: TGTGCCAGTAGAATAGCGGGGCTCTCCTACAATGAGCAGTTCTTC.

By share, this clonotype ranks as medium-sized. The size of this beta chain means little, since it is a stray read in a library made for alpha chains. The rearrangement uses TRBV12-3 or TRBV12-4 and TRBJ1-1, with D possibly being TRBD1 (5 bases). Trimming removed 2 bases at V and 7 bases at J, with 14 bases between. There are 14 residues in the CDR3. The CDR3 region has the DNA TGTGCCAGCAGTTTACGACTAGGGGCAAATGAAGCTTTCTTT. This gives the protein CASSLRLGANEAFF.

This clonotype qualifies as medium-sized (0.01 to 0.1%). Because the library targeted alpha chains, this beta chain is an off-target read whose size means little. The CDR3, as DNA: TGTGCCAGCAGTTCAGCCCAGGACACAGATACGCAGTATTTT. It specifies CASSSAQDTDTQYF. The rearrangement joins TRBV6-6 to TRBJ2-3; D not certain. Germline V gene data show CDR1 as MNHNY and CDR2 as SVGAGI (reference sequence). Trimming stripped 4 bases from V and 2 bases from J, with 10 bases between. The CDR3 runs 14 residues.

This clonotype has at least ten counts. A library prepared for alpha chains yielded this beta chain as an off-target read; its size is of little meaning. The chain employs TRBV4-3 and TRBJ2-5; either TRBD1 or TRBD2 may fit D (5 bases each). From germline, CDR1 is LGHNA and CDR2 YSLEER. The V gene lost 1 base and the J gene lost 4 bases, with 10 bases spanning the gap. This CDR3 contains 14 residues. The CDR3, as DNA: TGCGCCAGCAGCCAAGGGCAGAGGGGAGAGACCCAGTACTTC. This translates into CASSQGQRGETQYF.

This clonotype is medium-sized (0.01 to 0.1%) in the sample. The library was designed around alpha chains, so this beta chain is a stray read whose abundance carries little weight. The chain carries TRBV7-8 and TRBJ2-7; D is ambiguous. Germline CDR1 reads SGHVS; CDR2 reads FQNEAQ. This CDR3 has 16 amino acids. With 5 bases removed from V and 2 bases from J, the gap between germline ends came to 19 bases. CDR3 loop: CASSTPPSGSPYEQYF. CDR3 bases: TGTGCCAGCAGCACACCCCCCAGTGGCTCCCCCTACGAGCAGTACTTC.

This clonotype is medium-sized within its sample. This beta chain represents an off-target read in a library built for alpha chains; its size is of limited meaning. The chain combines TRBV6-6 with TRBJ2-1; D might be TRBD2 (5 bases). Trimming took 0 bases from V and 7 from J, leaving 7 bases between them. The V gene's germline CDR1 is MNHNY and CDR2 SVGAGI (reference sequence). The CDR3 runs to 13 residues. This CDR3 is CASSYSTGNEQFF. The CDR3 nucleotides are TGTGCCAGCAGTTACTCAACGGGGAATGAGCAGTTCTTC.

Turning to this clonotype: The library was built for alpha chains, so this beta chain is an off-target read and its size means little. The V gene is TRBV9, the J gene TRBJ2-1, with no clear D. This CDR3 region has 13 residues. From germline, CDR1 is SGDLS and CDR2 YYNGEE. V lost 0 bases and J lost 7, with 8 bases in between. CDR3: CASSVGNQNEQFF. The CDR3 DNA reads TGTGCCAGCAGCGTAGGAAACCAGAATGAGCAGTTCTTC.

For this clonotype: This beta chain is an unintended read in a library built for alpha chains; its size means little. Here the CDR3 reads CSVQGGQGGGETQYF. The CDR3 bases are TGCAGCGTTCAAGGCGGACAGGGAGGGGGAGAGACCCAGTACTTC. V usage is TRBV29-1 and J usage is TRBJ2-5; TRBD1 might be the D (8 bases). This CDR3 comprises 15 residues. Germline V gene lookup returns CDR1 SQVTM and CDR2 ANQGSEA. The V gene lost 5 bases and the J gene lost 4 bases, with 20 bases spanning the gap.

In this sample, this clonotype turned up many times. In a library made to pick up alpha chains, this beta chain is a stray read with a size that means little. The rearrangement uses TRBV19 and TRBJ2-3; maybe TRBD1 (7 bases). CDR1 is LNHDA, CDR2 SQIVND, per germline (reference sequence). With 4 bases removed from V and 1 base from J, the gap between germline ends came to 12 bases. This CDR3 is built from 15 residues. The CDR3 DNA follows: TGTGCCAGTAGTAATACAGGGGAGGGCACAGATACGCAGTATTTT. Translated, it gives CASSNTGEGTDTQYF.

In its sample, this clonotype ranks as medium-sized. This beta chain turned up in a library designed for alpha chains; as an off-target read, its abundance says little. V is TRBV28 and J is TRBJ1-1; D gene uncertain. This CDR3 contains 15 residues. Trimming cost V 0 bases and J 1 base, with 9 bases left between them. Germline V lookup: CDR1 MDHEN, CDR2 SYDVKM. CDR3: CASSLWGGGNTEAFF. In DNA, the CDR3 is TGTGCCAGCAGTTTATGGGGCGGCGGGAACACTGAAGCTTTCTTT.

This clonotype is medium-sized in the sample. Because this beta chain is a stray read in a library intended to capture alpha chains, its abundance should not be given much weight. The chain has TRBV10-3 and TRBJ1-1; tentatively, D is TRBD1 (5 bases). V was clipped by 4 bases and J by 7 bases, with 10 bases between them. The CDR3 sequence is 12 residues long. Germline assignment: CDR1 ENHRY and CDR2 SYGVKD. CDR3 amino acids: CAISASQGEAFF. The DNA of the CDR3 is TGTGCCATCAGTGCCAGCCAGGGTGAAGCTTTCTTT.

Of note for this clonotype: Within a library made for alpha chains, this beta chain is off target, and its count is uninformative. V and J are TRBV5-1 and TRBJ2-5; D ambiguous. Trimming cost V 2 bases and J 5 bases, with 16 bases left between them. CDR1 and CDR2 from the germline V gene are SGHRS and YFSETQ. The CDR3 extends over 15 amino acids. Here the CDR3 reads CASSLEDPLTETQYF. The CDR3 region has the DNA TGCGCCAGCAGCTTAGAGGACCCTCTGACCGAGACCCAGTACTTC.

This clonotype is labeled medium-sized. The size of this beta chain means little, since it is a stray read in a library made for alpha chains. The gene calls are TRBV29-1 and TRBJ1-1, with 11 bases matching TRBD1. Per the germline V gene, CDR1 is SQVTM and CDR2 is ANQGSEA. The CDR3 totals 14 residues. After removal of 4 bases from V and 4 bases from J, the junction contained 5 bases not matched to a gene. Written as DNA, the CDR3 is TGCAGCGTTGGGGACAGGGGGTCGGTCACTGAAGCTTTCTTT. Its translation: CSVGDRGSVTEAFF.

This clonotype was detected a few times. This beta chain is a stray sequence in a library constructed for alpha chains; its clone size is not meaningful. The V gene is TRBV12-3 or TRBV12-4, the J gene TRBJ2-1, with 14 bases that match TRBD2. The CDR3 loop spans 17 amino acids. With 5 bases clipped from V and 4 bases from J, the junction kept 7 bases outside the gene matches. This chain's CDR3 is CASSLRTSGGLYNEQFF. In DNA form, the CDR3 reads TGTGCCAGCAGTCTCCGGACTAGCGGGGGGCTATACAATGAGCAGTTCTTC.

This clonotype rates as medium-sized. Being off target in a library aimed at alpha chains, this beta chain has a size of little meaning. The rearrangement links TRBV3-1 to TRBJ2-7; D is possibly TRBD1 or TRBD2 (6 bases each). The length of the CDR3 is 14 residues. The V end lost 4 bases, the J end lost 2 bases, and 12 bases lay between the germline ends. Per the germline V gene, CDR1 is LGHDT and CDR2 is YNNKEL (reference sequence). CDR3 amino acids: CASSRVGGTYEQYF. CDR3 bases: TGTGCCAGCAGCCGGGTCGGGGGCACCTACGAGCAGTACTTC.

Comment on this clonotype: This beta chain represents an off-target read in a library built for alpha chains; its size is of limited meaning. V is TRBV30 and J is TRBJ1-4, with D unresolved. With 0 bases removed from V and 2 bases from J, the gap between germline ends came to 16 bases. The CDR3 is 17 amino acids. Germline loops: CDR1 GTSNPN, CDR2 SVGIG (reference sequence). The CDR3 here is CAWSVPGSGITNEKLFF. The CDR3 DNA is TGTGCCTGGAGTGTACCGGGCTCCGGAATTACTAATGAAAAACTGTTTTTT.